The present entry profiles one TCR beta chain with its context. These data originate in a study of control samples from healthy donors and cancer patients. The assay was immunoSEQ multiplex PCR, and TCRdb's table has in-frame clones only and misses some. The table includes approximately 70,000 clones, under 90% detected once. Germline V CDR1 and CDR2: SGHRS, YFSETQ. The trim removed 4 bases at V and 4 bases at J, leaving 10 bases unmatched. This CDR3 has 15 amino acids. Sequencing was carried out using PBMCs. The J gene is TRBJ1-2, the V gene TRBV5-1; 7 bases map to TRBD1. This sequence originates from a man in his sixties with lung cancer. The CDR3 nucleotides read TGCGCCAGCAGCCCCCGGACAGGAGAAGGCTATGGCTACACCTTC. Amino acids: CASSPRTGEGYGYTF.